What follows describes a single T cell receptor (beta chain). This sample was taken from a study of blood T cell repertoires in COVID-19. Looking at the study overall: Samples representing acute and convalescent COVID-19 were sourced from the United States, Italy and Spain. The cDNA or gDNA used as material had been derived from T cells, B-cell-depleted T cells, or PBMCs.

Source study methods: It was from reference gene primer amplification that nucleated cell counts were estimated. The protocol was immunoSEQ multiplex PCR, while the TCRdb copy is restricted to in-frame clones and leaves out a portion. D and trimming were read from the DNA, whereas the V and J calls and clone size are those reported in that table. The sample holds some 430,000 clones; 90% are singletons and the top ten take roughly 0.66%. Recovered participants had two consecutive negative NP/OP PCR tests, healthcare professional clearance, or symptom resolution. The sequenced sample was PBMCs or T cells enriched from blood (not recorded which). This TCR was recovered from a man between 18 and 29 years old who had recovered from COVID-19.

The CDR3 sequence: CASKLQDRRGSLVHF. CDR3 DNA: TGTGCCAGTAAACTCCAGGACAGGCGCGGGTCGTTGGTCCACTTT. This rearrangement joins TRBV19 to TRBJ1-6; 7 bases align to TRBD1. The CDR3 length is 15 residues. Losses at the gene ends were 7 bases for V and 17 bases for J; bases not matched to a gene: 20. Germline V gene sequence: CDR1 LNHDA, CDR2 SQIVND (reference sequence).